These 20 T cell receptor beta chains share one sample of origin, sequenced in a study of radiotherapy plus CTLA-4 blockade in lung cancer. Using immunoSEQ multiplex PCR, the repertoire was profiled, and TCRdb retains in-frame clones only, with some absent. This sample has roughly 45,000 clones, with 63% found just once. This sample comprised peripheral blood, obtained from a patient treated with radiotherapy plus ipilimumab. Receptor source: a human donor with non-small cell lung cancer who had a partial response to radiotherapy plus ipilimumab.

This chain joins TRBV12-5 and TRBJ2-1; TRBD2 agrees at 12 bases. Germline loops: CDR1 LGHNT, CDR2 FRNRAP. Trimming at V came to 3 bases and at J to 4 bases, leaving 10 bases not matched to a gene. The CDR3 covers 18 residues. The CDR3 loop reads CASGLDQSSGGAYNEQFF. The CDR3, as DNA: TGTGCTAGTGGTTTAGACCAGTCTAGCGGGGGGGCATACAATGAGCAGTTCTTC.

For the CDR3, the DNA is TGTGCCAGCAGCCAAGATGGGTTTGGGACAGCGCCTTTCTTT. Amino acid sequence: CASSQDGFGTAPFF. The chain uses TRBV4-2 and TRBJ1-1, with 7 bases matching TRBD1. The CDR3 spans 14 residues. Germline trimming cut 0 bases from V and 12 bases from J; bases unmatched to any gene: 10. CDR1 LGHNA and CDR2 YNFKEQ come from the germline V gene.

The chain carries TRBV5-1 and TRBJ2-3, with D possibly matching TRBD2 (6 bases). Germline lookup yields CDR1 SGHRS and CDR2 YFSETQ. Trimming shortened V by 0 bases and J by 1 base, and 12 bases separated the two germline ends. This CDR3 contains 16 residues. The CDR3 DNA reads TGCGCCAGCAGCTTGGCCACCCAGCGGGGCACAGATACGCAGTATTTT. This translates into CASSLATQRGTDTQYF.

The chain is built from TRBV5-1 and TRBJ2-7, with 8 positions matching TRBD1. The junction had 4 bases not matched to a gene; V was cut back by 4 bases and J by 1 base. The germline V gene encodes CDR1 SGHRS and CDR2 YFSETQ. The CDR3 loop spans 14 amino acids. CDR3: CASSPTGGSYEQYF. The CDR3 region has the DNA TGCGCCAGCAGCCCTACAGGGGGTTCCTACGAGCAGTACTTC.

The chain carries TRBV2 and TRBJ2-7; D is ambiguous. The CDR3 length is 11 residues. V shed 5 bases and J shed 3 bases, with 5 bases lying between them. CDR1 SNHLY and CDR2 FYNNEI come from the germline V gene. The CDR3 sequence: CASSSIYEQYF. CDR3 nucleotide sequence: TGTGCCAGCAGTTCCATCTACGAGCAGTACTTC.

This clone was detected a few times. This sequence joins TRBV20-1 and TRBJ1-1; D not certain. This CDR3 contains 11 residues. CDR1 and CDR2 from the germline V gene are DFQATT and SNEGSKA (reference sequence). Trimming took 7 bases from V and 9 from J, leaving 15 bases between them. The DNA for the CDR3 is TGCAGTGGGGCGGTCGGGGATCAAGCTTTCTTT. Encoded protein: CSGAVGDQAFF.

The chain has TRBV19 and TRBJ2-3; D ambiguous. The CDR3 has 14 residues. Germline values: CDR1 LNHDA, CDR2 SQIVND (reference sequence). Trimming cost V 0 bases and J 2 bases, with 6 bases left between them. The CDR3 region is CASSIDPFTDTQYF. The CDR3 nucleotides are TGTGCCAGTAGTATAGACCCGTTCACAGATACGCAGTATTTT. Looking up the rest from reference TRBV19 and TRBJ2-3 gives the full variable domain: DGGITQSPKYLFRKEGQNVTLSCEQNLNHDAMYWYRQDPGQGLRLIYYSQIVNDFQKGDIAEGYSVSREKKESFPLTVTSAQKNPTAFYLCASSIDPFTDTQYFGPGTRLTVL.

The V and J genes are TRBV12-5 and TRBJ1-1; D might be TRBD1 (5 bases). CDR1 and CDR2 (germline): LGHNT, FRNRAP. The CDR3 runs to 14 residues. V was cut by 6 bases and J by 2 bases, with 13 bases left in between. CDR3 DNA: TGTGCTAGTGGGCGCGGGACGGAAAACACTGAAGCTTTCTTT. Its protein is CASGRGTENTEAFF. The full variable domain, rest sourced from reference TRBV12-5 and TRBJ1-1, is DARVTQTPRHKVTEMGQEVTMRCQPILGHNTVFWYRQTMMQGLELLAYFRNRAPLDDSGMPKDRFSAEMPDATLATLKIQPSEPRDSAVYFCASGRGTENTEAFFGQGTRLTVV.

The chain uses TRBV4-1 and TRBJ1-2, with 9 bases matching TRBD1. From germline, CDR1 is MGHRA and CDR2 YSYEKL. Unmatched junction bases numbered 7, after V lost 4 bases and J lost 4 bases. This CDR3 spans 15 amino acids. The DNA for the CDR3 is TGCGCCAGCAGCCCAACGGACAGGGGAGTCTATGGCTACACCTTC. Its translation is CASSPTDRGVYGYTF.

The chain combines TRBV4-2 with TRBJ2-7; TRBD2 matches at 9 bases. The CDR3 sequence is 14 residues long. Germline values: CDR1 LGHNA, CDR2 YNFKEQ. V was clipped by 5 bases and J by 0 bases; unmatched bases: 2. The CDR3, as DNA: TGTGCCAGCAGCGCTAGCGGGGACTCCTACGAGCAGTACTTC. Translating it yields CASSASGDSYEQYF.

This clone has just a few counts. The genes are TRBV4-1 and TRBJ2-1, with D tentatively TRBD2 (5 bases). The V and J ends lost 0 bases and 2 bases respectively, with 11 bases between them. Germline loops: CDR1 MGHRA, CDR2 YSYEKL. This CDR3 has 16 residues. CDR3 sequence (DNA): TGCGCCAGCAGCCAAGACCCGGGGATCACCTACAATGAGCAGTTCTTC. Translation gives CASSQDPGITYNEQFF.

The CDR3 region is CASSRDGGDTDTQYF. The CDR3 nucleotides are TGTGCCAGCAGCCGGGACGGGGGGGACACAGATACGCAGTATTTT. The chain joins TRBV5-4 to TRBJ2-3; TRBD2 agrees at 8 bases. The germline gives CDR1 SGHNT, CDR2 YYREEE (reference sequence). The CDR3 covers 15 residues. The V and J ends lost 4 bases and 2 bases, in that order; junction bases with no gene match: 6.

This clone was observed once. The V and J genes are TRBV11-1 and TRBJ2-6; 12 positions match TRBD1. Trimming took 5 bases from V and 3 from J; bases not matched to a gene: 11. The CDR3 has 19 residues. The V gene's germline CDR1 is SGHAT and CDR2 FQDESV (reference sequence). In nucleotides, the CDR3 is TGTGCCAGCAGCCCGATCCCGGGACAGGGGGCGGTTGGGGCCAACGTCCTGACTTTC. It encodes CASSPIPGQGAVGANVLTF.

The V and J genes are TRBV7-9 and TRBJ2-7, with 10 bases that match TRBD2. Germline values: CDR1 SEHNR, CDR2 FQNEAQ (reference sequence). This CDR3 region has 13 residues. Trimming took 6 bases from V and 5 from J; bases not matched to a gene: 4. The CDR3 DNA reads TGTGCCAGCAGGAAGGGGACTAGCGACGAGCAGTACTTC. Its translation is CASRKGTSDEQYF.

This clone was seen more than once but under ten times. Other DNA sequences of this sample code for an identical CDR3. This chain uses TRBV20-1 with TRBJ2-7; D unclear. The CDR3 contains 11 residues. Per the germline V gene, CDR1 is DFQATT and CDR2 is SNEGSKA (reference sequence). The V gene lost 3 bases and the J gene lost 3 bases, with 6 bases spanning the gap. The CDR3 is CSARSGYEQYF. CDR3 nucleotide sequence: TGCAGTGCTAGGTCGGGCTACGAGCAGTACTTC.

This clone was detected a few times. V is TRBV19 and J is TRBJ2-5; 8 bases line up with TRBD1. The CDR3 contains 14 residues. The V gene end was trimmed by 6 bases and the J gene end by 7 bases; junction bases not matched to a gene: 10. CDR1 LNHDA and CDR2 SQIVND come from the germline V gene (reference sequence). The CDR3 reads CASRSTGQGGTQYF. CDR3 in DNA: TGTGCCAGTAGGAGCACCGGACAGGGTGGGACCCAGTACTTC.

V usage is TRBV5-1 and J usage is TRBJ2-5, with TRBD2 matching over 8 bases. The junction had 8 bases not matched to a gene; V was cut back by 6 bases and J by 1 base. This CDR3 comprises 15 residues. Germline CDR1 is SGHRS and CDR2 is YFSETQ. DNA for the CDR3: TGCGCCAGCACGTTAGCGGGGAGTAGCCAAGAGACCCAGTACTTC. Translating it yields CASTLAGSSQETQYF.

The chain recombines TRBV6-5 with TRBJ1-1; no firm D call. V was cut by 2 bases and J by 7 bases, with 5 bases left in between. The CDR3 totals 11 residues. Germline V CDR1 and CDR2: MNHEY, SVGAGI. The CDR3 sequence: CASSYQDEAFF. The DNA of the CDR3 is TGTGCCAGCAGTTACCAGGATGAAGCTTTCTTT.

The count of this clone is one. The chain recombines TRBV10-3 with TRBJ2-1, with 14 bases fitting TRBD2. V lost 6 bases and J lost 7; bases outside the gene matches: 5. From germline, CDR1 is ENHRY and CDR2 SYGVKD. This CDR3 has 15 amino acids. CDR3 sequence (DNA): TGTGCCATCAGCCCTGGACTAGCGGGAGGAAATGAGCAGTTCTTC. It specifies CAISPGLAGGNEQFF.

The chain couples TRBV6-1 to TRBJ2-7; 10 positions match TRBD1. The CDR3 spans 15 residues. Germline V CDR1 and CDR2: MNHNS, SASEGT. V trimming: 5 bases; J trimming: 2 bases; junction bases outside the gene matches: 6. CDR3 in amino acids: CASSKGGTGAYEQYF. CDR3 DNA: TGTGCCAGCAGTAAGGGGGGGACAGGGGCCTACGAGCAGTACTTC.